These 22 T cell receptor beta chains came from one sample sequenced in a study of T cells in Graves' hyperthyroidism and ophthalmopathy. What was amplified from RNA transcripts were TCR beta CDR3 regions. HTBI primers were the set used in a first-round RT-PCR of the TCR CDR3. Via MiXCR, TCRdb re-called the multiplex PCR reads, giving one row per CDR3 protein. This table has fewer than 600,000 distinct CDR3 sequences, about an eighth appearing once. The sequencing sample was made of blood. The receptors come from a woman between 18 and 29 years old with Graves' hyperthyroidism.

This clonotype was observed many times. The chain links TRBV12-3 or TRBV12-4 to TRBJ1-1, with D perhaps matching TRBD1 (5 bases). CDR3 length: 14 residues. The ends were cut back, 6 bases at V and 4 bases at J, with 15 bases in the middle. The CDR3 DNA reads TGTGCCAGCAGCCCCAGGTCAGGGCCCACTGAAGCTTTCTTT. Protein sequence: CASSPRSGPTEAFF.

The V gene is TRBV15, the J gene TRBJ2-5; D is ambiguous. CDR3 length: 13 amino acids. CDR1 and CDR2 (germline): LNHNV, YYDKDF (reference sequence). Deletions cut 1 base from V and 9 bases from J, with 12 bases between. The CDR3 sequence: CATSRVDIRAQYF. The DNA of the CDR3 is TGTGCCACCAGCAGAGTGGATATTAGGGCCCAGTACTTC. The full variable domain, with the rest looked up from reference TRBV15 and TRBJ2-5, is DAMVIQNPRYQVTQFGKPVTLSCSQTLNHNVMYWYQQKSSQAPKLLFHYYDKDFNNEADTPDNFQSRRPNTSFCFLDIRSPGLGDTAMYLCATSRVDIRAQYFGPGTRLLVL.

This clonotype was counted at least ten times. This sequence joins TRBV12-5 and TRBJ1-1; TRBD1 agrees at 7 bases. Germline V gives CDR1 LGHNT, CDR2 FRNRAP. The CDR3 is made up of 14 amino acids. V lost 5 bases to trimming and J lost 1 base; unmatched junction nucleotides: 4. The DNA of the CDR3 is TGTGCTAGTGGTGACAGGGTGAAGAACACTGAAGCTTTCTTT. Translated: CASGDRVKNTEAFF.

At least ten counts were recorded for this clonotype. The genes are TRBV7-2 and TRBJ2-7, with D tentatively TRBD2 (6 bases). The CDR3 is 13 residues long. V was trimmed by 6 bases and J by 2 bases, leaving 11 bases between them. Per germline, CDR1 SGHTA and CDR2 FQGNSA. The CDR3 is CASSRGGTYEQYV. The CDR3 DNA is TGTGCCAGCAGTCGTGGGGGGACCTACGAGCAGTACGTC.

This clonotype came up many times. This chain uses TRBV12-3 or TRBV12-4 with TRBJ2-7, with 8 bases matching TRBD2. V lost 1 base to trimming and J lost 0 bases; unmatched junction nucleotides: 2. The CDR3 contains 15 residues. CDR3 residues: CASSLGGGSSYEQYV. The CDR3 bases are TGTGCCAGCAGTTTAGGCGGGGGGAGCTCCTACGAGCAGTACGTC.

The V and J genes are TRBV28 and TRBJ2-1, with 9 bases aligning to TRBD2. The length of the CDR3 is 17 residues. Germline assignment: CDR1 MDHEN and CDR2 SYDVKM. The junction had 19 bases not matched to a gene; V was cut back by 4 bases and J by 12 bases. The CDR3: CASSSQSGTSPFEGQFF. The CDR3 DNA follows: TGTGCCAGCAGTTCGCAATCCGGGACTAGCCCCTTTGAAGGGCAGTTCTTC.

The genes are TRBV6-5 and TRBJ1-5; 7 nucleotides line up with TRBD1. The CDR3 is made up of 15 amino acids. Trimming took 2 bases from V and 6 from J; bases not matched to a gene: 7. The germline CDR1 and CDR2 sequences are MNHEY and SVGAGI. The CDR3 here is CASSYEGGLRQPQHF. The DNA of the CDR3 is TGTGCCAGCAGTTACGAAGGGGGCCTTCGTCAGCCCCAGCATTTT.

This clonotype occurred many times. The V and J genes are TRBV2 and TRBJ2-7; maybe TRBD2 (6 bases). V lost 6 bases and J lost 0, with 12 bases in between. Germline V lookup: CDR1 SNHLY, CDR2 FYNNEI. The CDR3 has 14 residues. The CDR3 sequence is CASRGDSYSYEQYF. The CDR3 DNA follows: TGTGCCAGCAGAGGGGACTCCTACTCCTACGAGCAGTACTTC.

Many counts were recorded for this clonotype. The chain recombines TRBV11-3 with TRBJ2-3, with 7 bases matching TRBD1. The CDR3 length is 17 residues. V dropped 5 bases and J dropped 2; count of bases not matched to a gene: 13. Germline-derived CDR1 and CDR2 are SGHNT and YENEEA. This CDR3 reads CASSPNSWDRDTDTQYF. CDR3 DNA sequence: TGTGCCAGCAGCCCCAACTCATGGGACAGAGACACAGATACGCAGTATTTT.

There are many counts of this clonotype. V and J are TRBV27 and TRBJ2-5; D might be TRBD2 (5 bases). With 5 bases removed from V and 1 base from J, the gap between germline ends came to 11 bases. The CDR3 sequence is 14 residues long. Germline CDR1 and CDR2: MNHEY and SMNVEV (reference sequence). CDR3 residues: CASSPSGIQETQYF. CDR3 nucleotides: TGTGCCAGCAGTCCCTCCGGGATCCAAGAGACCCAGTACTTC.

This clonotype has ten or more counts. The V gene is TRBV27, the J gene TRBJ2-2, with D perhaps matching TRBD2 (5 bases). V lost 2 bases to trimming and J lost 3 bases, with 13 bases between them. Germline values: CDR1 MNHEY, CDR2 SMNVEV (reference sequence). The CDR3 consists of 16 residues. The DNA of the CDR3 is TGTGCCAGCAGTTTAAGGACTTCGGCTTACACCGGGGAGCTGTTTTTT. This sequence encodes CASSLRTSAYTGELFF.

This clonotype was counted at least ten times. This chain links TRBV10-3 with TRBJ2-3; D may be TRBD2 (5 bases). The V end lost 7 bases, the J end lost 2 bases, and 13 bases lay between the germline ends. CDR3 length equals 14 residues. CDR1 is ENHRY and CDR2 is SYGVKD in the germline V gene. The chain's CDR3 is CAIKYYGDTDTQYF. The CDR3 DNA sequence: TGTGCCATCAAGTACTACGGGGACACAGATACGCAGTATTTT.

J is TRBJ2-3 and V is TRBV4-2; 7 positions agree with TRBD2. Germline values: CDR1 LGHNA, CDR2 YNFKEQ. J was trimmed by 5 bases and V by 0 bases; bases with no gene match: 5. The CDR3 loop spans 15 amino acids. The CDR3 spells CASSQEGGRKDTQYF. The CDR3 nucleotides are TGTGCCAGCAGCCAAGAGGGAGGGCGTAAAGATACGCAGTATTTT.

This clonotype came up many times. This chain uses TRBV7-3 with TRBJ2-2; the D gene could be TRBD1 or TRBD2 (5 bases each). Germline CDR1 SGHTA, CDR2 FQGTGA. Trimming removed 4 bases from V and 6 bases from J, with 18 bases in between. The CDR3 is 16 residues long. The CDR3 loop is CASSSGPRVSAGELFF. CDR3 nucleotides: TGTGCCAGCAGCTCGGGACCCCGGGTGAGCGCCGGGGAGCTGTTTTTT.

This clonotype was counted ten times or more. For the CDR3, the DNA is TGCGCCAGCAGCTTGGTAAGAGACATGAACACTGAAGCTTTCTTT. Translated: CASSLVRDMNTEAFF. V and J are TRBV5-1 and TRBJ1-1; D call uncertain. Germline values: CDR1 SGHRS, CDR2 YFSETQ. V gave up 0 bases and J gave up 0 bases, with 9 bases separating them. This CDR3 region has 15 residues.

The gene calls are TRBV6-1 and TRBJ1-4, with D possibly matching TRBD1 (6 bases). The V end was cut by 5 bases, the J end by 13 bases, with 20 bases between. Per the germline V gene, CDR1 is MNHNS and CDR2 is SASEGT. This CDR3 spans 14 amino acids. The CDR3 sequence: CASSHKTGHPRLFF. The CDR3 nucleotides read TGTGCCAGCAGTCACAAAACGGGACATCCGAGACTGTTTTTT.

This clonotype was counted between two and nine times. The CDR3 DNA reads TGTGCCAGTAGTATCTTCCCCTTTGGCGAGCAGTACTTC. Translated: CASSIFPFGEQYF. The rearrangement uses TRBV19 and TRBJ2-7; no clear D. This CDR3 is built from 13 residues. Per the germline V gene, CDR1 is LNHDA and CDR2 is SQIVND (reference sequence). V lost 3 bases and J 6 bases, leaving 12 bases between the germline ends.

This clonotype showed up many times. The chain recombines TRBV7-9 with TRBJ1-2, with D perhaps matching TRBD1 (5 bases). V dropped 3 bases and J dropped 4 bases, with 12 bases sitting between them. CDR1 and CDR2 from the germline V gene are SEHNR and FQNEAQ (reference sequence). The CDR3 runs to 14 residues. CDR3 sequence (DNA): TGTGCCAGCAGCTTCGGACATCAGGGCTATGGCTACACCTTC. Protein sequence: CASSFGHQGYGYTF.

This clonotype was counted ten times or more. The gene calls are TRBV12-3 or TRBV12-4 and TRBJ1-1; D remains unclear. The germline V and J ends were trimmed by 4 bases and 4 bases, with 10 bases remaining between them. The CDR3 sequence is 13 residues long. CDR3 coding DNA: TGTGCCAGCAGTTCCAGCCAGGTCACTGAAGCTTTCTTT. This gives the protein CASSSSQVTEAFF.

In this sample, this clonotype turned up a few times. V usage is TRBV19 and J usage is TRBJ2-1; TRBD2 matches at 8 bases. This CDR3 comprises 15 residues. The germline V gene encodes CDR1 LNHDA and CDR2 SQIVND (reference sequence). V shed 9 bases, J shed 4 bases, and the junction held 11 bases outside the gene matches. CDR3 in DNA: TGTGCCAGCTCGGGGGGGGCGGGACGATACAATGAGCAGTTCTTC. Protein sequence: CASSGGAGRYNEQFF.

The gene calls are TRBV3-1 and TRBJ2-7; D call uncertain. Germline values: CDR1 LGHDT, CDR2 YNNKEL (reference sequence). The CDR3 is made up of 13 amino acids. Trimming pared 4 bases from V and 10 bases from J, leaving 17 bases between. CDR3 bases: TGTGCCAGCAGCCCCCGGACCCCTGGTGAACAGTACTTC. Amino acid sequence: CASSPRTPGEQYF.

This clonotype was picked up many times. The CDR3, as DNA: TGTGCCAGCAGACAGAGTAGCACAGATACGCAGTATTTT. It is translated as CASRQSSTDTQYF. The rearrangement joins TRBV2 to TRBJ2-3; D not certain. Between the trimmed V and J ends, which lost 6 bases and 0 bases, there was a span of 7 bases. The germline V gene encodes CDR1 SNHLY and CDR2 FYNNEI. This CDR3 has 13 amino acids.